This T cell receptor (beta chain) was identified during a study of blood T cell repertoires in COVID-19 (dated by TCRdb to the early 2020s). Concerning the study at large: Samples covering the acute and convalescent phases of COVID-19 were provided by collaborators in the United States, Italy and Spain. The prospective study material was composed of cDNA or gDNA derived from T cells, B-cell-depleted T cells, or PBMCs. Deeply sampled blood TCRbeta repertoires from subjects exposed to, actively infected with, or recovered from COVID-19 were included in the dataset. The repertoires were made available in a free public database intended to serve as a resource for research on the immune response to SARS-CoV-2. The samples were drawn from two sources: the first 160 participants of the ongoing ImmuneRACE study, and 950 to 1,500 subjects contributed by 6 global collaborators. The sample metadata nearly always contained a de-identified subject ID, COVID-19 status, age in years and sex. HLA class I and class II types, where available, came from metadata supplied by the sample provider rather than from assay-based typing.

What the work shows at the level of the full study, not this receptor alone: How much clinical and demographic metadata was included differed by source and by participant, and the metadata was provided uncurated.

About this clone: Its antigen remains undetermined. No qualities accompany the bases; no much larger clone lies one base away.

Measured from the cysteine to the phenylalanine, the CDR3 is 16 residues long. The sequence is cut down to CDR3 DNA, 48 bases in frame from base 1. Here V drops 3 bases and J drops 1 base, and the junction holds 6 bases not matched to any gene. The germline V gene specifies MGHRA as CDR1 and YSYEKL as CDR2. One collaborating source in Seattle enrolled patients during active infection and followed them longitudinally through the course of disease. Collaborating institutions collected whole blood in K2EDTA tubes following their own protocols. Collaborator samples were shipped for TCRbeta analysis as frozen whole blood, isolated PBMCs, or DNA extracted from either sample type. TCRbeta CDR3 regions were amplified from genomic DNA using the immunoSEQ Assay, a bias-controlled multiplex PCR. The source study handled its data this way. The number of nucleated cells in each sample was estimated by amplification of reference gene primers within the assay. To quantify the absolute abundance of each unique TCRbeta CDR3 rearrangement, sequence reads were collapsed and filtered. For each sample, productive Simpson clonality was calculated as the square root of Simpson's diversity index across productive rearrangements. TCRdb mirrors the immuneACCESS table, restricted to in-frame sequences. Some clones are absent from its copies; in checked studies, under half trace to an unresolved V gene, and the reason for the others is unknown. From that table come the V and J calls and clone size; the DNA was used to work out D and trimming. This sample holds about 420,000 clones; over 85% were observed only once. Clones ranked in the top ten supply 0.8% to 1% of the sample.

Recombination connected TRBV4-1 to TRBJ2-3; 8 junctional bases match TRBD1. Sequencing was performed on peripheral blood. The TCR was taken from a man aged 18 to 30 with COVID-19, enrolled during active disease. The DNA sequence follows: TGCGCCAGCAGCCAGAGCCCAGGGGGCGGCACAGATACGCAGTATTTT. The resulting protein is CASSQSPGGGTDTQYF.